Given below is one T cell receptor beta chain in context. What it binds is not known. This CDR3 spans 14 amino acids. Trimming took off 1 base at V and 7 bases at J, with 15 bases between the two ends. Germline CDR1 and CDR2: SGHRS and YFSETQ. These data belong to a study of lymphopenia after photon versus proton radiotherapy. Study-wide findings and caveats: Under photons, naive T cells and diversity fell while effector/memory populations rose.

The method was immunoSEQ multiplex PCR; TCRdb's version includes in-frame clones alone and lacks a portion of them. The profile shows 75,000 or so clones, around 80% of them singletons. The clonotype originates from a man aged 55 to 70 with pancreatic cancer. This rearrangement joins TRBV5-1 to TRBJ2-7; tentative D call: TRBD2 (5 bases). Sequencing used peripheral blood, obtained from a patient treated with proton-based radiotherapy. This CDR3 is CASSLYGNLGEQYF. DNA for the CDR3: TGCGCCAGCAGCTTGTACGGGAACCTCGGGGAGCAGTACTTC.